What follows are 23 T cell receptor beta chains derived from one specimen sequenced in a study of blood T cell repertoires in COVID-19 (dated by TCRdb to about 2020). Library preparation was by the immunoSEQ multiplex PCR assay. Not all clones reach the TCRdb copy of this immuneACCESS table, which keeps in-frame sequences only. Checked studies attribute under half of the gap to unresolved V genes and leave the rest unexplained. The sample profile shows about 200,000 clones; 88% of them were found once. The top ten clones comprise roughly 6% of the sample. The sample taken for sequencing was peripheral blood. Receptors originate from a man aged 40-50 years with active or convalescent COVID-19.

J is TRBJ1-6 and V is TRBV25-1, with 8 nucleotides matching TRBD1. CDR3 length: 15 residues. The J segment lost 4 bases and the V segment lost 7 bases, leaving 6 bases of the junction unmatched. Germline V gene sequence: CDR1 MGHDK, CDR2 SYGVNS. Here the CDR3 reads CASTPGQVYNSPLHF. Here the CDR3 DNA reads TGTGCCAGCACCCCGGGACAGGTGTATAATTCACCCCTCCACTTT.

The gene calls are TRBV6-1 and TRBJ1-2; D possibly corresponds to TRBD1 (6 bases). V was cut by 2 bases and J by 2 bases, with 6 bases left in between. The germline V gene encodes CDR1 MNHNS and CDR2 SASEGT. CDR3 length equals 13 residues. Written as DNA, the CDR3 is TGTGCCAGCAGTGAAAGGGGGAACTATGGCTACACCTTC. Its protein product is CASSERGNYGYTF.

In nucleotides, the CDR3 is TGTGCCAGCAGCTTAGTTCAATTCGGGACAGGGAGCTCCTACGAGCAGTACTTC. It encodes CASSLVQFGTGSSYEQYF. The rearrangement joins TRBV11-3 to TRBJ2-7; 9 bases map to TRBD1. Trimming removed 1 base from V and 0 bases from J; junction bases left unmatched: 10. Germline values: CDR1 SGHNT, CDR2 YENEEA. The CDR3 is made up of 18 amino acids.

The table lists this clone with a count of one. The rearrangement joins TRBV5-1 to TRBJ2-5; D is perhaps TRBD1 (6 bases). The CDR3 length is 14 residues. CDR1 SGHRS and CDR2 YFSETQ come from the germline V gene. The ends were cut back, 3 bases at V and 2 bases at J, with 11 bases in the middle. CDR3 nucleotides: TGCGCCAGCAGCTCGCAGGGGCGTCAAGAGACCCAGTACTTC. It translates to CASSSQGRQETQYF.

The chain links TRBV5-1 to TRBJ2-7; a weak D match, TRBD1 (5 bases). Deletions cut 2 bases from V and 5 bases from J, with 11 bases between. From germline, CDR1 is SGHRS and CDR2 YFSETQ. The CDR3 is made up of 13 amino acids. The CDR3 sequence: CASSFKGRHEQYF. In DNA, the CDR3 is TGCGCCAGCAGCTTTAAGGGGCGGCACGAGCAGTACTTC.

The chain has TRBV11-2 and TRBJ2-5, with TRBD2 identical over 10 bases. V was clipped by 3 bases and J by 0 bases; unmatched bases: 10. The CDR3 spans 18 residues. Germline V CDR1 and CDR2: SGHAT, FQNNGV. CDR3 bases: TGTGCCAGCAGCTTTTTTCTAGCGGGAGCGGGGCACCAAGAGACCCAGTACTTC. Translation gives CASSFFLAGAGHQETQYF.

This chain joins TRBV19 and TRBJ1-5; possible D gene TRBD1, 5 bases. The CDR3 contains 15 residues. Between the trimmed V and J ends, which lost 1 base and 7 bases, there was a span of 14 bases. CDR1 and CDR2 (germline): LNHDA, SQIVND (reference sequence). The chain's CDR3 is CASSIVTGGGQPQHF. The CDR3 coding sequence is TGTGCCAGTAGTATAGTGACCGGGGGGGGACAGCCCCAGCATTTT.

This rearrangement joins TRBV2 to TRBJ1-1; perhaps TRBD1 as D (5 bases). This CDR3 is 13 amino acids long. Germline values: CDR1 SNHLY, CDR2 FYNNEI. The ends were cut back, 9 bases at V and 5 bases at J, with 16 bases in the middle. The CDR3 region is CASTIGGRTEAFF. The CDR3 DNA reads TGTGCCAGTACCATCGGGGGTCGAACTGAAGCTTTCTTT.

The V gene is TRBV28, the J gene TRBJ1-5; D is possibly TRBD1 (6 bases). V was pared by 3 bases and J by 0 bases, with 18 bases between. CDR3 length: 18 residues. Germline values: CDR1 MDHEN, CDR2 SYDVKM. CDR3 nucleotides: TGTGCCAGCAGTTTGGTTGTGGCAGGGGTGAGTAGCAATCAGCCCCAGCATTTT. Translated, it gives CASSLVVAGVSSNQPQHF.

The chain joins TRBV7-9 to TRBJ2-2; D gene uncertain. Between the trimmed V and J ends, which lost 4 bases and 3 bases, there was a span of 9 bases. The germline V gene encodes CDR1 SEHNR and CDR2 FQNEAQ (reference sequence). The CDR3 length is 14 residues. This chain's CDR3 is CASSSPQDTGELFF. The CDR3 region has the DNA TGTGCCAGCAGCTCCCCCCAGGACACCGGGGAGCTGTTTTTT.

The DNA of the CDR3 is TGCGCCAGCAGCCAAGATGGAACAGGGAAATATGGCTACACCTTC. Translation: CASSQDGTGKYGYTF. The chain employs TRBV4-3 and TRBJ1-2; TRBD1 might be the D (6 bases). V lost 0 bases to trimming and J lost 5 bases, with 13 bases between them. From germline, CDR1 is LGHNA and CDR2 YSLEER. This CDR3 comprises 15 residues.

The rearrangement uses TRBV19 and TRBJ1-1; D possibly corresponds to TRBD1 (5 bases). Trimming removed 10 bases at V and 1 base at J, with 10 bases between. Per the germline V gene, CDR1 is LNHDA and CDR2 is SQIVND (reference sequence). This CDR3 spans 12 amino acids. The CDR3 is CAIREGNTEAFF. CDR3 sequence (DNA): TGTGCCATCAGGGAGGGGAACACTGAAGCTTTCTTT.

The chain has TRBV15 and TRBJ1-4; TRBD1 is a possible D gene (6 bases). The CDR3 runs 18 residues. V was pared by 0 bases and J by 0 bases, with 14 bases between. Germline lookup yields CDR1 LNHNV and CDR2 YYDKDF (reference sequence). CDR3 sequence: CATSRDLPGTTTNEKLFF. The CDR3 DNA reads as TGTGCCACCAGCAGAGATCTTCCAGGGACAACAACTAATGAAAAACTGTTTTTT.

A note on this clone: The same CDR3 also results from other DNA sequences found in this sample. The genes are TRBV6-5 and TRBJ2-1, with 10 bases matching TRBD2. The CDR3 extends over 15 amino acids. J gave up 6 bases and V 3 bases, and 5 bases lay outside the gene matches. CDR1 is MNHEY and CDR2 is SVGAGI in the germline V gene. CDR3 in amino acids: CASSYSSGSGNEQFF. CDR3 nucleotide sequence: TGTGCCAGCAGTTATTCTAGCGGGAGCGGCAATGAGCAGTTCTTC.

The CDR3 DNA sequence: TGTGCCAGCAGTTTAACGCTTCCTAGCGGATCTAGCACAGATACGCAGTATTTT. This gives the protein CASSLTLPSGSSTDTQYF. V is TRBV28 and J is TRBJ2-3; 7 bases line up with TRBD2. V trimming: 2 bases; J trimming: 0 bases; junction bases outside the gene matches: 11. The germline CDR1 and CDR2 sequences are MDHEN and SYDVKM. The CDR3 runs to 18 residues. The full variable domain, completed using reference TRBV28 and TRBJ2-3, is DVKVTQSSRYLVKRTGEKVFLECVQDMDHENMFWYRQDPGLGLRLIYFSYDVKMKEKGDIPEGYSVSREKKERFSLILESASTNQTSMYLCASSLTLPSGSSTDTQYFGPGTRLTVL.

V and J are TRBV6-2 or TRBV6-3 and TRBJ1-1; D ambiguous. The V and J ends lost 2 bases and 4 bases respectively, with 14 bases between them. Germline V gene lookup returns CDR1 MNHEY and CDR2 SVGEGT. The CDR3 has 15 residues. CDR3: CASSYPASRGTEAFF. The CDR3 DNA reads as TGTGCCAGCAGTTACCCTGCCAGTCGGGGCACTGAAGCTTTCTTT.

The chain carries TRBV7-9 and TRBJ2-6; 11 bases line up with TRBD1. CDR3 length equals 18 residues. The V segment lost 6 bases and the J segment 2 bases; nucleotides outside the gene matches: 9. Germline V gene lookup returns CDR1 SEHNR and CDR2 FQNEAQ (reference sequence). CDR3 sequence: CASSSFPGQGAGANVLTF. The CDR3 bases are TGTGCCAGCAGTTCGTTTCCGGGACAGGGGGCTGGGGCCAACGTCCTGACTTTC.

This chain joins TRBV5-1 and TRBJ2-3; the match to TRBD1 covers 10 bases. The CDR3 sequence is 13 residues long. Unmatched junction bases numbered 1, after V lost 3 bases and J lost 6 bases. The V gene's germline CDR1 is SGHRS and CDR2 YFSETQ. CDR3 DNA sequence: TGCGCCAGCAGCTGGACAGGGGGTGATACGCAGTATTTT. Translating gives CASSWTGGDTQYF.

This rearrangement joins TRBV11-3 to TRBJ2-1, with 8 positions matching TRBD2. This CDR3 region has 13 residues. Germline lookup yields CDR1 SGHNT and CDR2 YENEEA. Trimming at V came to 3 bases and at J to 6 bases, leaving 1 base not matched to a gene. CDR3 in DNA: TGTGCCAGCAGCTTTAGCGGGGTCAATGAGCAGTTCTTC. Amino acid sequence: CASSFSGVNEQFF.

The rearrangement joins TRBV30 to TRBJ1-2, with D perhaps TRBD1 (6 bases). CDR3 size: 14 residues. Germline loops: CDR1 GTSNPN, CDR2 SVGIG (reference sequence). V was shortened by 2 bases and J by 8 bases, with 18 bases between the two germline ends. CDR3: CAWSPTGISAGYTF. The CDR3, as DNA: TGTGCCTGGAGTCCCACAGGGATATCGGCGGGCTACACCTTC.

The V call is TRBV6-4, the J call TRBJ1-3; the match to TRBD1 covers 7 bases. The V gene end was trimmed by 3 bases and the J gene end by 0 bases; junction bases not matched to a gene: 8. The germline V gene encodes CDR1 MRHNA and CDR2 SNTAGT. The CDR3 is 17 residues long. This CDR3 reads CASSDGSTGVSGNTIYF. CDR3 DNA: TGTGCCAGCAGTGATGGGTCCACAGGGGTCTCTGGAAACACCATATATTTT.

This sequence joins TRBV15 and TRBJ2-3, with a possible D match to TRBD2 (5 bases). Germline CDR1 and CDR2: LNHNV and YYDKDF (reference sequence). V lost 0 bases, J lost 4 bases, and 14 bases lay in between. This CDR3 is 16 amino acids long. The CDR3 loop reads CATSRERTTRADTQYF. In DNA form, the CDR3 reads TGTGCCACCAGCAGAGAGAGGACGACGCGGGCAGATACGCAGTATTTT.

The chain recombines TRBV5-8 with TRBJ2-2; tentative D call: TRBD2 (6 bases). Germline V gene sequence: CDR1 SGHTS, CDR2 YDEGEE. The CDR3 loop spans 16 amino acids. V lost 0 bases and J lost 5, with 14 bases in between. The CDR3 DNA is TGTGCCAGCAGCTTGGAAGTCGGGGGAGTTACCGGGGAGCTGTTTTTT. It is translated as CASSLEVGGVTGELFF.